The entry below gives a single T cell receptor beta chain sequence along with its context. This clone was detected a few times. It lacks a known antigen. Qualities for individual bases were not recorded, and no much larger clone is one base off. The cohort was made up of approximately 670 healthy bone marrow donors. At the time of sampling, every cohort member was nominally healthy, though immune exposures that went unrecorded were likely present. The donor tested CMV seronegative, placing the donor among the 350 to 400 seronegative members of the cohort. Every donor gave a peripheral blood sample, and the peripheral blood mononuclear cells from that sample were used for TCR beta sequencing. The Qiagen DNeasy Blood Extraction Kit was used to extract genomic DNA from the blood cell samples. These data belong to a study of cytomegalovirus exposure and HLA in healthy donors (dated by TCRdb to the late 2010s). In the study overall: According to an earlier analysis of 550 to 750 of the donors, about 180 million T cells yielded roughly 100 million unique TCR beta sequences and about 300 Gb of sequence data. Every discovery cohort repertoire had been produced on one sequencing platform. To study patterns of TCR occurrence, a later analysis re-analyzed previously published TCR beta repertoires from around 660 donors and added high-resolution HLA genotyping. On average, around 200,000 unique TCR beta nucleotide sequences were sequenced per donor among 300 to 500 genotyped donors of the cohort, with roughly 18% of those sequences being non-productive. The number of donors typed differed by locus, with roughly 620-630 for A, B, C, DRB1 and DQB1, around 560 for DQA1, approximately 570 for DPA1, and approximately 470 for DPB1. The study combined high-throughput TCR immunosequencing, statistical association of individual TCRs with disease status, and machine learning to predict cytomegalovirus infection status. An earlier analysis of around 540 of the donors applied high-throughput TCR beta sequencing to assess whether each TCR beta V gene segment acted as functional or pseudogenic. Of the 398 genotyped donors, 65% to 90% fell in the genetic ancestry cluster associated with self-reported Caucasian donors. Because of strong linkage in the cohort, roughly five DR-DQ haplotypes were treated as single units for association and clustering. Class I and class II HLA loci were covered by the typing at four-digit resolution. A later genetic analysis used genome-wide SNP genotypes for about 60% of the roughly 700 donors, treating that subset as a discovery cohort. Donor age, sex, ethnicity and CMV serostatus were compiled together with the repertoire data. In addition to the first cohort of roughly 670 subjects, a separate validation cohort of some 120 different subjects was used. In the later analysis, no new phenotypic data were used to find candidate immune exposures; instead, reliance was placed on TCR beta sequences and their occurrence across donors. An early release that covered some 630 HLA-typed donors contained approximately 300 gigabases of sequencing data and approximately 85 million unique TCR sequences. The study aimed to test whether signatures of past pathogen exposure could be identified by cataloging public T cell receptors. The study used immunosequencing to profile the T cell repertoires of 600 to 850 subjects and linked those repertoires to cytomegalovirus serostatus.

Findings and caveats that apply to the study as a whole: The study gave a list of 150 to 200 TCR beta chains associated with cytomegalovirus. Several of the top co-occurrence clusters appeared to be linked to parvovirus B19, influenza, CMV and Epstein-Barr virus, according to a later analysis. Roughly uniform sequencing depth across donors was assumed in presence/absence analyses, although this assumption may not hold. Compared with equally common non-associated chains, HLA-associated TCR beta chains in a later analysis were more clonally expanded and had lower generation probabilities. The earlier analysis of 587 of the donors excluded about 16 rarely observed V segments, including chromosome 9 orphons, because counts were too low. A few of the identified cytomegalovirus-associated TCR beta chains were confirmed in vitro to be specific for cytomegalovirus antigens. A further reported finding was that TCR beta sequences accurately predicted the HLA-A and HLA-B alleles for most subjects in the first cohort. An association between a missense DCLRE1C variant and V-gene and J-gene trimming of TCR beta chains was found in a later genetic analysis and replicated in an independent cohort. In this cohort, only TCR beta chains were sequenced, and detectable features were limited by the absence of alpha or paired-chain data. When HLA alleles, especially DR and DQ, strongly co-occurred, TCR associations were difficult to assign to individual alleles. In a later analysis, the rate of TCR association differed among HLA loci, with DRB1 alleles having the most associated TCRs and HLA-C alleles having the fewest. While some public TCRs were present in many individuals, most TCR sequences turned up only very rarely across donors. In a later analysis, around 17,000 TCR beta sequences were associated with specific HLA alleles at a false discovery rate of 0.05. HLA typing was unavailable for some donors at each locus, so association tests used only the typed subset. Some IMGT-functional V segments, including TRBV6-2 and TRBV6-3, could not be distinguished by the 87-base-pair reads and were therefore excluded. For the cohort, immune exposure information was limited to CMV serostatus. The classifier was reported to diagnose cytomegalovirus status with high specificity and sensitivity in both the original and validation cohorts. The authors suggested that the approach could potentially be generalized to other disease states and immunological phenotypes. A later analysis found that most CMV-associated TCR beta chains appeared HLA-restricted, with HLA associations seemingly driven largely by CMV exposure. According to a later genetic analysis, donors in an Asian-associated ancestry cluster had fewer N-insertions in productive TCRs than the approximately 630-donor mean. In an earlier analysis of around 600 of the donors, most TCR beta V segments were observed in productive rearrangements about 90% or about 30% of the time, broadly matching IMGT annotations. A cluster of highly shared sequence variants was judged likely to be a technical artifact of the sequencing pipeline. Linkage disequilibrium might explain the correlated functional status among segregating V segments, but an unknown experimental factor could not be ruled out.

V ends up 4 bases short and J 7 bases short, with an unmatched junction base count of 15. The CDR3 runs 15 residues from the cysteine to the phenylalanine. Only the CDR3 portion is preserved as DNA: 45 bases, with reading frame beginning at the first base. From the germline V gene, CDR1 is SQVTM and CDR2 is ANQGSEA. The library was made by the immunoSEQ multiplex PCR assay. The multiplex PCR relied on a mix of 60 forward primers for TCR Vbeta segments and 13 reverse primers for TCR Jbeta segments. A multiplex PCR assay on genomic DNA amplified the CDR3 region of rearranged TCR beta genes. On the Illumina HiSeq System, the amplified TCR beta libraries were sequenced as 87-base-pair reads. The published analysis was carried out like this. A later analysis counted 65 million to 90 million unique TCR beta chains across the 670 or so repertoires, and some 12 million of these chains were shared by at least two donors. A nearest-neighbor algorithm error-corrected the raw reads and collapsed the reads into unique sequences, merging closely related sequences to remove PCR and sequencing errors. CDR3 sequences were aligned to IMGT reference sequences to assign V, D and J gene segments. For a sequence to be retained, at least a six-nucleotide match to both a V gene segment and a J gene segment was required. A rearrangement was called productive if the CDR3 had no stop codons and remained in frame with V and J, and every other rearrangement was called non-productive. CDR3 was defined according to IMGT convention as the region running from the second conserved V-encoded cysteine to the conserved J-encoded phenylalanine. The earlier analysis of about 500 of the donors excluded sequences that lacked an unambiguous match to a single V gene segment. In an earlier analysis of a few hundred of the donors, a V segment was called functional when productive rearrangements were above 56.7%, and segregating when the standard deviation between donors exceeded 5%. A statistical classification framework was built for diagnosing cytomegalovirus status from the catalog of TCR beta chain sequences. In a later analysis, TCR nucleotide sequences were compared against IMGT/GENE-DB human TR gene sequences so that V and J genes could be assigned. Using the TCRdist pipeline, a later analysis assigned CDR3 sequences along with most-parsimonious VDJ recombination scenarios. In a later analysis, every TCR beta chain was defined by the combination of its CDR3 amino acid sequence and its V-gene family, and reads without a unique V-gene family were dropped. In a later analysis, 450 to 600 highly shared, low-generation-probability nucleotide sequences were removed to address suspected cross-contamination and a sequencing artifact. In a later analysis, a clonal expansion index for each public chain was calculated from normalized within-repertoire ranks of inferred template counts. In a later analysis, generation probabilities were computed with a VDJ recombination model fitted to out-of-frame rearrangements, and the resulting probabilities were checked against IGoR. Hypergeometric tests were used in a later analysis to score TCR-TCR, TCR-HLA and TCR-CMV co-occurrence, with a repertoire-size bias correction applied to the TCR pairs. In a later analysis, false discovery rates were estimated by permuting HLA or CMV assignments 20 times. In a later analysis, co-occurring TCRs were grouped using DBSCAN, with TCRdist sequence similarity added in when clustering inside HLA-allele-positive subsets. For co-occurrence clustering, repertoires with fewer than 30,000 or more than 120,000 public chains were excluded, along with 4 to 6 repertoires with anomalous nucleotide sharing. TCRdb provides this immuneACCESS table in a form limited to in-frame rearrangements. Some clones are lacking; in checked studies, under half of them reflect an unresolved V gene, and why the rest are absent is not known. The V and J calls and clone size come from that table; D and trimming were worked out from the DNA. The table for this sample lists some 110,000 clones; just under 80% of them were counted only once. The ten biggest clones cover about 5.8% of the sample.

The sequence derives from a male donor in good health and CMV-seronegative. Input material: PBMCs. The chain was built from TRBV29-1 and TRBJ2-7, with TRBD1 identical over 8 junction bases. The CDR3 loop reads CSVGGTGQGWEEQYF. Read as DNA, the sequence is TGCAGCGTTGGAGGGACCGGACAGGGTTGGGAGGAGCAGTACTTC.